Given below is one TCR beta chain in context. This sample was taken from a study of control samples from healthy donors and cancer patients. Germline lookup yields CDR1 LNHDA and CDR2 SQIVND (reference sequence). CDR3 length: 19 residues. Trimming cost V 5 bases and J 2 bases, with 27 bases left between them. The assay was immunoSEQ multiplex PCR, and TCRdb's table has in-frame clones only and misses some. The profile shows under 450,000 clones, around nine tenths of them singletons. The sequenced sample consisted of PBMCs. The chain has TRBV19 and TRBJ1-2; D gene uncertain. This TCR was recovered from a man aged 35 to 55 with head and neck cancer. CDR3 in DNA: TGTGCCAGTAGTCTAAATTCCGCCGGGGTTAAAACTTTCAACTATGGCTACACCTTC. It translates to CASSLNSAGVKTFNYGYTF.